This T cell receptor beta chain emerged from a study of cytomegalovirus exposure and HLA in healthy donors (TCRdb year 2017). A note on the overall study: An earlier analysis of several hundred of the donors reported more than 250 Gb of sequence data and 100 million to 130 million unique TCR beta sequences from about 180 million T cells. An early release that covered some 640 HLA-typed donors contained about 300 gigabases of sequencing data and some 87 million unique TCR sequences. Of the roughly 400 genotyped donors, around 81% fell in the genetic ancestry cluster associated with self-reported Caucasian donors. The study was designed to test whether signatures of past pathogen exposure could be identified by cataloging public T cell receptors. The study used immunosequencing to profile the T cell repertoires of 670 or so subjects and linked those repertoires to cytomegalovirus serostatus. In addition to the first cohort of 650 to 800 subjects, a separate validation cohort of about 120 different subjects was used. To predict cytomegalovirus infection status, the study brought together high-throughput TCR immunosequencing, statistical association of individual TCRs with disease status, and machine learning. A later analysis re-examined previously published TCR beta repertoires from just over 650 donors and added high-resolution HLA genotyping to investigate patterns of TCR occurrence. The later analysis used no new phenotypic data to find candidate immune exposures, relying instead on TCR beta sequences and their occurrence across donors. An earlier analysis of 587 of the donors used high-throughput TCR beta sequencing to judge whether each TCR beta V gene segment behaved as functional or pseudogenic. Donor age, sex, ethnicity and CMV serostatus were compiled alongside the repertoire data. In a later genetic analysis, genome-wide SNP genotypes for about three fifths of the roughly 670 donors were used, and that subset was treated as a discovery cohort. All discovery cohort repertoires had been generated on a single sequencing platform. HLA typing covered class I and class II loci at four-digit resolution. The number of typed donors differed by locus: roughly 629-640 for A, B, C, DRB1 and DQB1; approximately 520 for DQA1; 606 for DPA1; and some 450 for DPB1. Five DR-DQ haplotypes were treated as single units for association and clustering because of strong linkage in the cohort. Among under 450 genotyped donors of the cohort, an average of around 240,000 unique TCR beta nucleotide sequences were sequenced per donor, roughly 20% of them non-productive.

The cohort was made up of about 670 healthy bone marrow donors. Cohort members were all nominally healthy when sampled, although unrecorded immune exposures were likely present. The donor was CMV seronegative and belonged to the group of more than 300 seronegative cohort members. Every donor gave a peripheral blood sample, and the peripheral blood mononuclear cells from that sample were used for TCR beta sequencing. The Qiagen DNeasy Blood Extraction Kit was used to extract genomic DNA from the blood cell samples. Here is what the overall study found, with its caveats: The authors suggested that the approach could potentially be extended to other disease states and immunological phenotypes. When HLA alleles, especially DR and DQ, strongly co-occurred, TCR associations were difficult to assign to individual alleles. In both the original and validation cohorts, the classifier was reported to diagnose cytomegalovirus status with high specificity and sensitivity. A later genetic analysis reported fewer N-insertions in productive TCRs among donors in an Asian-associated ancestry cluster than the roughly 700-donor mean. A later analysis found that most CMV-associated TCR beta chains appeared HLA-restricted, with HLA associations seemingly driven largely by CMV exposure. In a later analysis, the rate of TCR association differed among HLA loci, with DRB1 alleles having the most associated TCRs and HLA-C alleles having the fewest. In a later genetic analysis, a missense DCLRE1C variant was associated with V-gene and J-gene trimming of TCR beta chains, and the association was replicated in an independent cohort. According to a later analysis, parvovirus B19, influenza, CMV and Epstein-Barr virus appeared linked to several top co-occurrence clusters. Sequencing depth was assumed to be roughly uniform across donors in the presence/absence analyses, though that assumption may not hold. Compared with equally common non-associated chains, HLA-associated TCR beta chains in a later analysis were more clonally expanded and had lower generation probabilities. For the cohort, immune exposure information was limited to CMV serostatus. HLA typing was unavailable for some donors at each locus, so association tests used only the typed subset. The cohort was sequenced for TCR beta chains only, and without alpha or paired-chain data the features that could be detected were limited. Most TCR sequences were seen in very few donors, while some public TCRs were found in many individuals. The sequencing pipeline was judged likely to have produced a cluster of highly shared sequence variants as a technical artifact. An earlier analysis of around 600 of the donors showed that most TCR beta V segments appeared in productive rearrangements either about 87% or about 30% of the time, which broadly matched IMGT annotations. In vitro tests confirmed that three of the cytomegalovirus-associated TCR beta chains recognize cytomegalovirus antigens. In a later analysis, some 17,000 TCR beta sequences were associated with specific HLA alleles at a false discovery rate of 0.05. A total of around 150 TCR beta chains were listed by the study as associated with cytomegalovirus. Because counts were too low, seventeen rarely observed V segments, including chromosome 9 orphons, were left out of the earlier analysis of a few hundred of the donors. Correlated functional status among segregating V segments might be attributable to linkage disequilibrium, but an unknown experimental factor could not be ruled out. A further reported finding was that TCR beta sequences accurately predicted the HLA-A and HLA-B alleles for most subjects in the first cohort.

With respect to this clone: Its recognized antigen is unknown. There are no base qualities to consult, and no much larger clone falls within one base.

Libraries were built with the immunoSEQ multiplex PCR assay. For the multiplex PCR, a mixture combining 60 forward primers for TCR Vbeta segments and 13 reverse primers for TCR Jbeta segments was used. Amplification of the CDR3 region of rearranged TCR beta genes was performed with a multiplex PCR assay on genomic DNA. On the Illumina HiSeq System, the amplified TCR beta libraries were sequenced as 87-base-pair reads. The source study handled its data this way. Across the 600 to 700 repertoires, a later analysis counted around 80 million unique TCR beta chains, around 11 million of which were shared by at least two donors. Raw reads were error-corrected and collapsed into unique sequences with a nearest-neighbor algorithm that merged closely related sequences to remove PCR and sequencing errors. To assign V, D and J gene segments, CDR3 sequences were aligned to IMGT reference sequences. For a sequence to be retained, a match of at least six nucleotides to both a V gene segment and a J gene segment was required. Rearrangements were classified as productive when the CDR3 lacked stop codons and remained in frame with V and J, and all other rearrangements were classified as non-productive. Following IMGT convention, CDR3 was defined as the stretch from the second conserved V-encoded cysteine up to the conserved J-encoded phenylalanine. In an earlier analysis of around 600 of the donors, sequences lacking an unambiguous match to a single V gene segment were excluded. In an earlier analysis of approximately 550 of the donors, V segments were called functional above 56.7% productive rearrangements and were called segregating when the between-donor standard deviation exceeded 5%. A statistical classification framework was developed to diagnose cytomegalovirus status using the catalog of TCR beta chain sequences. In a later analysis, TCR nucleotide sequences were compared against IMGT/GENE-DB human TR gene sequences so that V and J genes could be assigned. The TCRdist pipeline was used in a later analysis to assign CDR3 sequences and most-parsimonious VDJ recombination scenarios. In a later analysis, every TCR beta chain was defined by the combination of its CDR3 amino acid sequence and its V-gene family, and reads without a unique V-gene family were dropped. In a later analysis, approximately 640 highly shared, low-generation-probability nucleotide sequences were removed to address suspected cross-contamination and a sequencing artifact. A later analysis calculated a clonal expansion index for each public chain from normalized within-repertoire ranks of inferred template counts. In a later analysis, generation probabilities were computed using a VDJ recombination model fitted to out-of-frame rearrangements, and the results were checked against IGoR. A later analysis scored TCR-TCR, TCR-HLA and TCR-CMV co-occurrence with hypergeometric tests, applying a repertoire-size bias correction to TCR pairs. A later analysis estimated false discovery rates by permuting HLA or CMV assignments 20 times. In a later analysis, co-occurring TCRs were grouped using DBSCAN, and TCRdist sequence similarity was added for clustering within HLA-allele-positive subsets. Repertoires with fewer than 30,000 or more than 120,000 public chains, plus five repertoires with anomalous nucleotide sharing, were excluded from co-occurrence clustering. TCRdb retrieved this table from immuneACCESS and kept in-frame rearrangements only. Not all clones are present; in checked studies, unresolved V genes account for under half, and no reason is known for the remainder. That table furnishes V, J and clone size, whereas the DNA furnished D and trimming. The sample has about 150,000 clones on record, under 85% of them singletons. The top ten hold about 1.3% of the sample.

This TCR was sampled from a woman younger than 45 in good health and CMV-seronegative. Material for sequencing was PBMCs.

The CDR3 has the sequence CASSFRKGDYGYTF. The DNA is as follows: TGTGCCAGCAGTTTCAGGAAGGGGGACTATGGCTACACCTTC. Here the chain combines TRBV6-1 and TRBJ1-2, and TRBD1 may be the D gene, going by 6 matching bases. V lost 5 bases and J lost 3 bases; the stretch between them is 13 bases long. The germline V gene specifies MNHNS as CDR1 and SASEGT as CDR2. The CDR3, from cysteine to phenylalanine, totals 14 residues. CDR3 DNA only is kept here, 42 bases in frame from base 1.